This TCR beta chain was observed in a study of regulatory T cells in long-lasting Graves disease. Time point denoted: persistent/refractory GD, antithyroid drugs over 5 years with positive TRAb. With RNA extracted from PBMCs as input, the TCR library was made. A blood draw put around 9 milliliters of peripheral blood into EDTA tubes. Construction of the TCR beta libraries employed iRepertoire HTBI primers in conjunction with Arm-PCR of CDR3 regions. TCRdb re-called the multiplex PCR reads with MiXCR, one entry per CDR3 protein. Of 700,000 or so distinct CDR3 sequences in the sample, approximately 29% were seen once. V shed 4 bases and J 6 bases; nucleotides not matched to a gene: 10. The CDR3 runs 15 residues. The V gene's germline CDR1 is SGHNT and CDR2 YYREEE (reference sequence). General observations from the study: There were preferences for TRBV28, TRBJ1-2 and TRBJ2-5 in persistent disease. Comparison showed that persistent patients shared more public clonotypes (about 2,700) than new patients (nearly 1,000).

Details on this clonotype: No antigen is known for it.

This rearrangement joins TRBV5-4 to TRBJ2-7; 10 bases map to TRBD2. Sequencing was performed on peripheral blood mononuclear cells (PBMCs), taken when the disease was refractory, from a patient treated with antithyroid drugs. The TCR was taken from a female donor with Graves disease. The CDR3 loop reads CASSATSGKASEQYF. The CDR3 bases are TGTGCCAGCAGCGCAACTAGCGGGAAGGCCTCCGAGCAGTACTTC. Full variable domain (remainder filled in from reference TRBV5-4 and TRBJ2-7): ETGVTQSPTHLIKTRGQQVTLRCSSQSGHNTVSWYQQALGQGPQFIFQYYREEENGRGNFPPRFSGLQFPNYSSELNVNALELDDSALYLCASSATSGKASEQYFGPGTRLTVT.